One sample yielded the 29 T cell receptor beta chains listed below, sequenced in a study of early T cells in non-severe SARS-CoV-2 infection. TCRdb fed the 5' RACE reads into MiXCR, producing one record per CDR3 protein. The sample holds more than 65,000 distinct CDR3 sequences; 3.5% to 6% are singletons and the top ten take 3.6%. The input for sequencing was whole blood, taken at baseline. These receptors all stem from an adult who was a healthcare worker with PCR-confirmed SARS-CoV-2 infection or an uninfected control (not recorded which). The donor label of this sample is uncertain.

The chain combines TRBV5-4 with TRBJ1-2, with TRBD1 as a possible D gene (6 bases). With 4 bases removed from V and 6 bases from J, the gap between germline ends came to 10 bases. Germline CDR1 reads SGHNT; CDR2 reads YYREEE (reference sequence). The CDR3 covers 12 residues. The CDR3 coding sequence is TGTGCCAGCAGCCGGACAGCCCATGGCTACACCTTC. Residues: CASSRTAHGYTF.

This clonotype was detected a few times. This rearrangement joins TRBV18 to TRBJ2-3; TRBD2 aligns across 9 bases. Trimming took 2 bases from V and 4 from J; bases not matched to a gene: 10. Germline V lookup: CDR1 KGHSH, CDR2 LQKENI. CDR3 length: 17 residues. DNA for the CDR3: TGTGCCAGCTCACCAGCACCGGGACTAGCTGCCTCAGATACGCAGTATTTT. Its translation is CASSPAPGLAASDTQYF.

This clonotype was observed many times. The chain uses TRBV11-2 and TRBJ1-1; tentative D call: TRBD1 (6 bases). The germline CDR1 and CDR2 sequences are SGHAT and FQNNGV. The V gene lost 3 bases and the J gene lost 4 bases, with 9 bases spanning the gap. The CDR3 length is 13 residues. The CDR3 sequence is CASSFRGRTEAFF. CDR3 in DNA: TGTGCCAGCAGCTTTCGGGGGCGCACTGAAGCTTTCTTT. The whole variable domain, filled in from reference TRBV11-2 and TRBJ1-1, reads EAGVAQSPRYKIIEKRQSVAFWCNPISGHATLYWYQQILGQGPKLLIQFQNNGVVDDSQLPKDRFSAERLKGVDSTLKIQPAKLEDSAVYLCASSFRGRTEAFFGQGTRLTVV.

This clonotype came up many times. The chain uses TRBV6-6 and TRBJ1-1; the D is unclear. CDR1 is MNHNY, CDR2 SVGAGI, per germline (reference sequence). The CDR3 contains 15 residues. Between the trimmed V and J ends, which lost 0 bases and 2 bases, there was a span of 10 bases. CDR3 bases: TGTGCCAGCAGTTACTCCCAACCGATTAACACTGAAGCTTTCTTT. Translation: CASSYSQPINTEAFF.

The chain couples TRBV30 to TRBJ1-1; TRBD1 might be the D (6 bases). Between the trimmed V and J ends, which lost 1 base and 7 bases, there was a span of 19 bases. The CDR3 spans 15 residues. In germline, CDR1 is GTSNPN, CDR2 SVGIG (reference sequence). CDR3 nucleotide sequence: TGTGCCTGGAGTGCCCTCATACAGGGTAATGGTGAAGCTTTCTTT. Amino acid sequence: CAWSALIQGNGEAFF. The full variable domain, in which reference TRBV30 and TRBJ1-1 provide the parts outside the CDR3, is SQTIHQWPATLVQPVGSPLSLECTVEGTSNPNLYWYRQAAGRGLQLLFYSVGIGQISSEVPQNLSASRPQDRQFILSSKKLLLSDSGFYLCAWSALIQGNGEAFFGQGTRLTVV.

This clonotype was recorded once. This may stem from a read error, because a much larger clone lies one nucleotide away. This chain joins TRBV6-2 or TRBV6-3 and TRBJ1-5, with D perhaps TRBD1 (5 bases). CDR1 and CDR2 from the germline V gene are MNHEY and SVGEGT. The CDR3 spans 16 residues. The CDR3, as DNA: TGTGTCAGCAGTTCCCGGGGGGGAGTTGACCGTCAGCCCCAGCATTTT. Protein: CVSSSRGGVDRQPQHF.

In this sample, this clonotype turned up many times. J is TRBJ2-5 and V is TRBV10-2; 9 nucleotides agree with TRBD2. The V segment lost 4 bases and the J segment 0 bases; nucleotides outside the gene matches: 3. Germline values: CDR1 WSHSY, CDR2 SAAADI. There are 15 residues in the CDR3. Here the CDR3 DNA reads TGCGCCAGCAGTGGTTTAGCGGGGGACCAAGAGACCCAGTACTTC. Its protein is CASSGLAGDQETQYF.

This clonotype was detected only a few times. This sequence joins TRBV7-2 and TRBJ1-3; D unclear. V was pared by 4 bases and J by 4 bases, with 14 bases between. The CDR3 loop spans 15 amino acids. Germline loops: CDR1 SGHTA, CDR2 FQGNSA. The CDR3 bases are TGTGCCAGCAGCTCCCATCCAAACACGGGAAACACCATATATTTT. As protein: CASSSHPNTGNTIYF.

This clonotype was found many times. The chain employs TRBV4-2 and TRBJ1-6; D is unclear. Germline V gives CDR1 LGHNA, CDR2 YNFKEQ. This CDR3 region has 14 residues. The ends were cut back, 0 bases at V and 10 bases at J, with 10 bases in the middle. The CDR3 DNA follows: TGTGCCAGCAGCCAAGATCCGGGGTACTCACCCCTCCACTTT. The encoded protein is CASSQDPGYSPLHF.

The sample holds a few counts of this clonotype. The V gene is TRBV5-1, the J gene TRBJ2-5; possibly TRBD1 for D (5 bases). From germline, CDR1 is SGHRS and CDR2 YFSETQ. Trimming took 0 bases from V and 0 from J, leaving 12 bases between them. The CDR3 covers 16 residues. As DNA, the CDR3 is TGCGCCAGCAGCTTGGCCCCAGGGATTAACCAAGAGACCCAGTACTTC. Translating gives CASSLAPGINQETQYF.

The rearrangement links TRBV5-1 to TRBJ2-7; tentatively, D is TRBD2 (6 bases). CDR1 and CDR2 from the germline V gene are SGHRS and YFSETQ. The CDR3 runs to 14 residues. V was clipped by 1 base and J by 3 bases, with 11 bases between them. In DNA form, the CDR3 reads TGCGCCAGCAGCTTGCTGGGGGGAAACTACGAGCAGTACTTC. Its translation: CASSLLGGNYEQYF.

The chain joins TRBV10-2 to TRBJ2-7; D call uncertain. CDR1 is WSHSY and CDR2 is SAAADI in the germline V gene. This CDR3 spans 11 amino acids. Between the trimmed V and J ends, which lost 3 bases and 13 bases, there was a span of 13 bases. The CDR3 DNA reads TGCGCCAGCAGTGAAGGGCAGATGATTTACTTC. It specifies CASSEGQMIYF.

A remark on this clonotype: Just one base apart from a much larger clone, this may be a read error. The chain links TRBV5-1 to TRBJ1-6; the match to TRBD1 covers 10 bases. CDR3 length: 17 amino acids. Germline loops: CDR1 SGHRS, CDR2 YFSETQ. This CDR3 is CASSLEGPGQGISPPHF. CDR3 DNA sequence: TGCGCCAGCAGCTTGGAGGGACCGGGACAGGGGATTTCACCCCCCCACTTT.

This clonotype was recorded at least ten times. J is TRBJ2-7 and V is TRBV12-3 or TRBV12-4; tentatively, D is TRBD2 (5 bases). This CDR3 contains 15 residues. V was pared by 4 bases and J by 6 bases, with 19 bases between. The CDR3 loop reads CASSSQGPGRGEQYF. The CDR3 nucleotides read TGTGCCAGCAGTTCCCAAGGGCCCGGTCGGGGCGAGCAGTACTTC.

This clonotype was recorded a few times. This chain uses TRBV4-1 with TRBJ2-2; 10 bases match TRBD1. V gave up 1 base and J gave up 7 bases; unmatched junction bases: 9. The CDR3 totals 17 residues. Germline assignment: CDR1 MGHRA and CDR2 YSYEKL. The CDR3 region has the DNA TGCGCCAGCAGCCAAGTACCCCGACAGGGGGCGGGCGGGGAGCTGTTTTTT. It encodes CASSQVPRQGAGGELFF.

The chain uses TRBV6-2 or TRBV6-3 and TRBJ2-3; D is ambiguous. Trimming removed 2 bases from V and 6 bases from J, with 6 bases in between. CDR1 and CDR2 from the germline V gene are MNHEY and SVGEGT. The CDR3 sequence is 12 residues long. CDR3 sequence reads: CASSYEVDTQYF. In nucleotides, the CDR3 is TGTGCCAGCAGTTACGAAGTGGATACGCAGTATTTT.

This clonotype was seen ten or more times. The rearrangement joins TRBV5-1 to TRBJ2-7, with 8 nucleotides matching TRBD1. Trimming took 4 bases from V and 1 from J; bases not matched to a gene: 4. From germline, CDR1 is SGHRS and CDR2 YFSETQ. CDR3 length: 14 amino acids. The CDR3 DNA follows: TGCGCCAGCAGCCCCCGACAGGGGTCCTACGAGCAGTACTTC. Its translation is CASSPRQGSYEQYF.

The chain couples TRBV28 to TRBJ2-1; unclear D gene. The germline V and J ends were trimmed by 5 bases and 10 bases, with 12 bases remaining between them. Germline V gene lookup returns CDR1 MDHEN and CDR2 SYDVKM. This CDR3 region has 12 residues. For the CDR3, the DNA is TGTGCCAGCAGTCCCCCTCGTATGGAGCAGTTCTTC. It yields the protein CASSPPRMEQFF.

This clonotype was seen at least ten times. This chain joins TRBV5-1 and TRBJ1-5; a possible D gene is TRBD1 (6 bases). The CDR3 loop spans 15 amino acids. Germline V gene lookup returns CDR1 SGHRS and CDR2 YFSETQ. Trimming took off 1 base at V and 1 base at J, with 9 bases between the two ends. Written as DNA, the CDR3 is TGCGCCAGCAGCTTGCAGGGGATGAGCAATCAGCCCCAGCATTTT. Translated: CASSLQGMSNQPQHF.

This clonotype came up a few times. The CDR3 region is CASSQEGQRGYTF. The DNA for the CDR3 is TGTGCCAGCAGCCAAGAAGGACAACGAGGCTACACCTTC. J is TRBJ1-2 and V is TRBV14, with a weak D call TRBD1 (5 bases). V lost 0 bases and J 8 bases, leaving 10 bases between the germline ends. This CDR3 comprises 13 residues. Germline values: CDR1 SGHDN, CDR2 FVKESK.

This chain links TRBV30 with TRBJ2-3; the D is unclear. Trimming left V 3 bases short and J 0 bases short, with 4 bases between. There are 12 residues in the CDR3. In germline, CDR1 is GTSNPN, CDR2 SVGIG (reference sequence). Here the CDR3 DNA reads TGTGCCTGGAGCGCTAGCACAGATACGCAGTATTTT. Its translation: CAWSASTDTQYF.

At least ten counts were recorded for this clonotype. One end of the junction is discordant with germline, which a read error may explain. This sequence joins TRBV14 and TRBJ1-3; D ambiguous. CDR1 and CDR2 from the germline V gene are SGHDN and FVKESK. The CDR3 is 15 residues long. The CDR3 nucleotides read TGTGCCAGCAGCCCCTACCGGAGCTCTGAAAACACCATATATTTT. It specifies CASSPYRSSENTIYF.

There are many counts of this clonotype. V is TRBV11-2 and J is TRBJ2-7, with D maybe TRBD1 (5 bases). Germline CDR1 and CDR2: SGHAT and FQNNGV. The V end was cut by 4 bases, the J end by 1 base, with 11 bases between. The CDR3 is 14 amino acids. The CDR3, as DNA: TGTGCCAGCAGCTCCGAGGCAGGGTCCTACGAGCAGTACTTC. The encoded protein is CASSSEAGSYEQYF.

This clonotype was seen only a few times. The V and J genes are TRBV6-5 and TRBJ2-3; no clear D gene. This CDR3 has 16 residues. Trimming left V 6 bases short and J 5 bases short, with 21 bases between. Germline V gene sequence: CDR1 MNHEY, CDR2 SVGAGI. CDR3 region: CASSPDSARSGDTQYF. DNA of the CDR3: TGTGCCAGCAGCCCCGACTCCGCACGGTCGGGAGATACGCAGTATTTT.

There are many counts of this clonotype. As DNA, the CDR3 is TGTGCCAGCAGCCGGGGAGATGCAACTAATGAAAAACTGTTTTTT. Amino acid sequence: CASSRGDATNEKLFF. The chain combines TRBV28 with TRBJ1-4; D uncertain. V was trimmed by 6 bases and J by 0 bases, leaving 11 bases between them. In germline, CDR1 is MDHEN, CDR2 SYDVKM. This CDR3 comprises 15 residues.

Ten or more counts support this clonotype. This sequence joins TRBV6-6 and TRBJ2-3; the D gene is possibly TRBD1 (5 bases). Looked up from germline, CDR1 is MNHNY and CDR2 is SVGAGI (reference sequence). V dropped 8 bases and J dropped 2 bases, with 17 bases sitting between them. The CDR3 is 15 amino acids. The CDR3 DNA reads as TGTGCCAGCGTCCCAGGAAAGGGGCTCACAGATACGCAGTATTTT. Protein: CASVPGKGLTDTQYF.

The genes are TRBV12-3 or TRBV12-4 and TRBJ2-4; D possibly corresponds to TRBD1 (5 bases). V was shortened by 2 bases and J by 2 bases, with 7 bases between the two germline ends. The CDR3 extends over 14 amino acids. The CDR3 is CASSLQGTKNIQYF. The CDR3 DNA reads TGTGCCAGCAGTTTACAGGGTACCAAAAACATTCAGTACTTC.

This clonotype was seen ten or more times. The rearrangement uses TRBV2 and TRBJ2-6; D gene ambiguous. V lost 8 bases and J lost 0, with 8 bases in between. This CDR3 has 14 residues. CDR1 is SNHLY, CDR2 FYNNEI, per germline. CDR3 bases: TGTGCCAGCTGGGTCGGCTCTGGGGCCAACGTCCTGACTTTC. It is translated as CASWVGSGANVLTF.

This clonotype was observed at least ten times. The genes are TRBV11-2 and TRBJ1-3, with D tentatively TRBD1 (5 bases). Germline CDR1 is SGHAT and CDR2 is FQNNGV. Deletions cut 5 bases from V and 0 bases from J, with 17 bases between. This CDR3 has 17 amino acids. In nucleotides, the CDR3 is TGTGCCAGCAGCCATGGGGCAGGCTTAAGCTCTGGAAACACCATATATTTT. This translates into CASSHGAGLSSGNTIYF.